This T cell receptor (beta chain) was recorded in a study of cytomegalovirus exposure and HLA in healthy donors. Concerning this clone itself: Its antigen remains unknown.

With 60 Vbeta and 13 Jbeta primers, the PCR was carried out. Generated by immunoSEQ multiplex PCR, the TCRdb table keeps only in-frame clones and is missing some. The sample table sets out 70,000 to 100,000 clones. General study results and limits: What was likely a sequencing artifact was a cluster of highly shared sequence variants. Several V segments, TRBV6-2 and TRBV6-3 among them, could not be told apart and were dropped. It was reported that TCR beta sequences correctly inferred the HLA-A and HLA-B alleles for most subjects.

CDR1 and CDR2 from the germline V gene are MNHNS and SASEGT. Trimming took 1 base from V and 6 from J, leaving 18 bases between them. CDR3 length: 16 residues. The source of this sequence is a girl aged 5-17 years in good health and CMV-seropositive. The sample was PBMCs. The rearrangement links TRBV6-1 to TRBJ1-2, with a possible D match to TRBD1 (6 bases). This chain's CDR3 is CASSEGNQGHPHGYTF. CDR3 nucleotides: TGTGCCAGCAGTGAAGGGAACCAGGGACACCCTCATGGCTACACCTTC.